This T cell receptor (beta chain) derives from a study of regulatory T cells in long-lasting Graves disease. Specified time point: newly diagnosed GD, antithyroid drugs for less than 3 months. Following extraction of RNA from PBMCs, that RNA was used to make the TCR library. Diagnosis followed American Thyroid Association guidelines for Graves' disease. CDR3 length equals 15 residues. Germline values: CDR1 SEHNR, CDR2 FQNEAQ (reference sequence). The J segment lost 8 bases and the V segment lost 2 bases, leaving 9 bases of the junction unmatched. In building TCR beta libraries, iRepertoire HTBI primers were used together with Arm-PCR of CDR3 regions. Each CDR3 protein is one row after TCRdb ran MiXCR on the multiplex PCR reads. The data contain roughly 380,000 distinct CDR3 sequences, over 15% of them singletons. This clonotype was counted at least ten times. Its antigen remains unidentified. Study results and caveats: Owing to a sample size that was small, accuracy may have been reduced.

The sample also formed part of further work on T cells in Graves' hyperthyroidism and ophthalmopathy. From that study: Newly diagnosed hyperthyroidism, duration under 2 months, in patients aged 18 to 65. Uncontrolled infection, other autoimmune disease, pregnancy or lactation excluded patients.

The chain joins TRBV7-9 to TRBJ2-3; 8 bases align to TRBD2. The sequences come from peripheral blood mononuclear cells (PBMCs), collected at new diagnosis, from a patient treated with antithyroid drugs. This TCR came from a man aged 40-49 years with Graves disease. The CDR3 reads CASSLRGGRTGTQYF. Written as DNA, the CDR3 is TGTGCCAGCAGCTTACGCGGGGGGCGGACCGGTACGCAGTATTTT.